This TCR beta chain was sequenced during a study of blood T cell repertoires in COVID-19 (dated by TCRdb to the early 2020s). Regarding the complete study: The collaborator samples originated in the United States, Italy and Spain and spanned the acute and convalescent phases of COVID-19. Where available, HLA class I and class II types were taken from metadata supplied by the sample provider and were not determined by assay-based typing. Sample metadata almost always included a de-identified subject ID, COVID-19 status, age in years and sex. The samples were drawn from two sources: the first 160 participants of the ongoing ImmuneRACE study, and 1,000 to 1,500 subjects contributed by 6 global collaborators. Deeply sampled blood TCRbeta repertoires from subjects exposed to, actively infected with, or recovered from COVID-19 were included in the dataset. The repertoires were released in a freely available public database meant as a resource for research on the immune response to SARS-CoV-2. The material from the prospective study consisted of cDNA or gDNA derived from T cells, B-cell-depleted T cells, or PBMCs. What the study reported, not specific to this receptor: How much clinical and demographic metadata was included differed by source and by participant, and the metadata was provided uncurated.

The CDR3 measures 16 amino acids from cysteine to phenylalanine. This entry keeps only the CDR3 DNA: 48 bases, framed from base 1. Based on the germline V gene (reference sequence), the CDR1 and CDR2 sequences are SEHNR and FQNEAQ. From V the trimming removes 5 bases and from J it removes 3 bases, while the gene matches leave 7 bases of the junction unaccounted for. The immunoSEQ Assay, a bias-controlled multiplex PCR, was used to amplify TCRbeta CDR3 regions from genomic DNA. On the authors' methods: Nucleated cell counts per sample were estimated from amplification of reference gene primers within the assay. To quantify the absolute abundance of each unique TCRbeta CDR3 rearrangement, sequence reads were collapsed and filtered. For each sample, productive Simpson clonality was calculated as the square root of Simpson's diversity index across productive rearrangements. As stored in TCRdb, this immuneACCESS dataset retains in-frame rearrangements with V and J assigned. A fraction of the clones does not appear; measured against another copy, unresolved V genes explain less than half of the discrepancy, and the remainder lacks a known reason. For V, J and clone size, that table is used; D and trimming come from the DNA. This sample comprises 300,000 to 400,000 clones, 91% of them detected only once. In total, the top ten clones hold around 3.5% of the sample.

Notes on this clone: This clone's antigen is unknown. No qualities accompany the bases; no much larger clone lies one base away.

Another Seattle source contributed samples from volunteer blood donors who had recovered from COVID-19. The collaborating institutions used their own protocols to collect whole blood in K2EDTA tubes. Collaborator samples were shipped for TCRbeta analysis as frozen whole blood, isolated PBMCs, or DNA extracted from either sample type. The chain is made from TRBV7-9 and TRBJ1-2; 12 central nucleotides agree with TRBD1. The sample consisted of peripheral blood. The source is a woman in her late teens or twenties who had recovered from COVID-19. The DNA sequence is TGTGCCAGCAGCACCGGGACAGGGGGCGTCTACTATGGCTACACCTTC. Translated, this is CASSTGTGGVYYGYTF.